This TCR beta chain was retrieved from a study of blood T cell repertoires in COVID-19. Study summary: Samples of COVID-19 (acute and convalescent) were obtained from the United States, Italy and Spain. Sample material is recorded as cDNA or gDNA derived from T cells, B-cell-depleted T cells, or PBMCs.

In the original workflow: Estimation of nucleated cell counts was performed using reference gene primer amplification. Clones were sequenced by immunoSEQ multiplex PCR, and TCRdb holds only the in-frame ones, with some missing. V, J and clone size are taken as reported in that table, and D and trimming were inferred from the DNA itself. The sample consists of more than 140,000 clones, over 75% of them appearing once. What was sequenced was peripheral blood. The source is a human donor in a cohort sampled during active COVID-19.

CDR3 protein: CASRKGHHMNTEAFF. The CDR3 nucleotides read TGTGCCAGTAGAAAGGGACACCACATGAACACTGAAGCTTTCTTT. The chain couples TRBV19 to TRBJ1-1; D is perhaps TRBD1 (6 bases). The V gene lost 6 bases and the J gene lost 0 bases, with 14 bases spanning the gap. This CDR3 has 15 residues. Looked up from germline, CDR1 is LNHDA and CDR2 is SQIVND (reference sequence).